Listed below are T cell receptor beta chains from one sample, sequenced in a study of OX40 agonist ivuxolimab in advanced cancers. Method: immunoSEQ multiplex PCR; TCRdb's copy keeps in-frame clones and lacks some. Seen here are approximately 69,000 clones, over 60% observed once, and the top ten hold roughly 2.4%. The material was CD4+ or CD8+ T cells sorted from blood, obtained in a trial of the OX40 agonist ivuxolimab. These receptors came from an adult with an advanced solid tumor such as melanoma, head and neck, liver or kidney cancer. The CDR3 runs from the conserved cysteine through the conserved F or W.

TRBV18	TRBJ1-4	CASSLAATNEKLFF
TRBV2	TRBJ1-5	CASSERGPNQPQHF
TRBV4-1	TRBJ1-2	CASSQVIQAGDRNYGYTF
TRBV6-1	TRBJ1-2	CASSEHGQSFYGYTF
TRBV6-5	TRBJ2-4	CATQGGLAKNIQYF
TRBV30	TRBJ1-1	CAWSPKDRGGTEAFF
TRBV5-4	TRBJ2-5	CASSSPTGPETQYF
TRBV28	TRBJ1-6	CASSLGGRGSSYNSPLHF
TRBV6-1	TRBJ2-5	CASIAGGLGTQYF
TRBV19	TRBJ2-7	CASSRTLAGGRDEQYF
TRBV12-2	TRBJ2-7	CASREGLAGLRQYF
TRBV5-1	TRBJ2-1	CASSSAVGGGAGEQFF
TRBV6-6	TRBJ2-4	CASTRTGENIQYF
TRBV5-1	TRBJ2-3	CASSLDAQWDTQYF
TRBV9	TRBJ2-1	CASSVELAGVRNEQFF
TRBV18	TRBJ1-5	CASSLDRDQPQHF
TRBV6-1	TRBJ1-2	CASSGTGASGYTF
TRBV27	TRBJ2-5	CASSQIQGPQETQYF
TRBV18	TRBJ1-2	CASSQADRGEYGYTF